The T cell receptor beta chain under discussion was sequenced for a study of T-cell reconstitution after alpha-beta-depleted transplantation in children. V was trimmed by 3 bases and J by 4 bases, leaving 9 bases between them. Germline V lookup: CDR1 MNHEY, CDR2 SVGEGT. The length of the CDR3 is 13 residues. Findings and limits, study-wide: Fresh T-cell production supplied most of the T-cell counts and diversity seen one year after transplant. There were reportedly several hundred expanded graft clones from which alpha-beta T cells came about two months after transplant.

A note on this clonotype: Its antigen is unknown.

Unique molecular identifiers were used in preparing the TCRbeta library. MiXCR, run by TCRdb on the PCR reads, gives a single entry per CDR3 protein. The profile shows 500,000 to 750,000 distinct CDR3 sequences, approximately 13% of them singletons. Sequencing used PBMCs, mostly from graft donor cells, obtained 360 days after TCRalphabeta/CD19-depleted stem cell transplant. J is TRBJ2-5 and V is TRBV6-2 or TRBV6-3; no firm D call. This sequence originates from a male patient between 5 and 17 years old who had a stem cell transplant for acute myeloid leukemia, so the T cells may come from the graft donor. The DNA of the CDR3 is TGTGCCAGCAGTTATACAGCTCCAGAGACCCAGTACTTC. The encoded protein is CASSYTAPETQYF.